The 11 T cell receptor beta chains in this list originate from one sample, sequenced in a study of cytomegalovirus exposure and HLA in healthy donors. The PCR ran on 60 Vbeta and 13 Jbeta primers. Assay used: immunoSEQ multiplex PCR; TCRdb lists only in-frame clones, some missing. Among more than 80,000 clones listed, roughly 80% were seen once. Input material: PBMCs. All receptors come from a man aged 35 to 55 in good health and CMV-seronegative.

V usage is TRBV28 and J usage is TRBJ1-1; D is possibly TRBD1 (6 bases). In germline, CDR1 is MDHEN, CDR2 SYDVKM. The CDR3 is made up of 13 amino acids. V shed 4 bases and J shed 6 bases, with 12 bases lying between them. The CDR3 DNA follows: TGTGCCAGCAGTTCCCAACAGGGTCCTGAAGCTTTCTTT. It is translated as CASSSQQGPEAFF.

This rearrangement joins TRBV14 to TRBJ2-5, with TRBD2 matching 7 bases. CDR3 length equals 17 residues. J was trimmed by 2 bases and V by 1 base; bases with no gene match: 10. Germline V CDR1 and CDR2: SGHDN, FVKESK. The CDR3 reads CASSQVGGVRAQETQYF. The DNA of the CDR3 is TGTGCCAGCAGCCAAGTGGGAGGGGTGAGAGCTCAAGAGACCCAGTACTTC.

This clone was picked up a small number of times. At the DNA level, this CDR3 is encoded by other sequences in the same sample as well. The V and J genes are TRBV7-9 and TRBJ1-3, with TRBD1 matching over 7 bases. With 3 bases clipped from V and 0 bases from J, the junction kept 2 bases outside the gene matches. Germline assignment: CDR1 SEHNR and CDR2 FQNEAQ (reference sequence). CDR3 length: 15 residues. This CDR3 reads CASSFRGSSGNTIYF. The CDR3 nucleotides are TGTGCCAGCAGCTTCAGGGGGTCCTCTGGAAACACCATATATTTT.

The CDR3 DNA follows: TGTGCCAGCAGTGTTACAGGGGACTACAATGAGCAGTTCTTC. Translating gives CASSVTGDYNEQFF. The chain recombines TRBV6-1 with TRBJ2-1, with TRBD1 matching 7 bases. The CDR3 sequence is 14 residues long. V shed 4 bases, J shed 3 bases, and the junction held 3 bases outside the gene matches. Per the germline V gene, CDR1 is MNHNS and CDR2 is SASEGT.

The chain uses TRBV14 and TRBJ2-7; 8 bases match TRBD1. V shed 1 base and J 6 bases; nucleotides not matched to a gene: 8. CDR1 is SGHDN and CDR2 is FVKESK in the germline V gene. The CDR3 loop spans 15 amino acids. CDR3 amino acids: CASSQGAGQGGEQYF. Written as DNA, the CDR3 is TGTGCCAGCAGCCAAGGTGCCGGACAGGGCGGCGAGCAGTACTTC.

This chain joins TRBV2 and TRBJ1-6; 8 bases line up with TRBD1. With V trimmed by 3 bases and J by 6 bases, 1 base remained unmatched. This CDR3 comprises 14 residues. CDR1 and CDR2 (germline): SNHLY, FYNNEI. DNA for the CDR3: TGTGCCAGCAGTGACAGGGGGCGTAATTCACCCCTCCACTTT. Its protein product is CASSDRGRNSPLHF.

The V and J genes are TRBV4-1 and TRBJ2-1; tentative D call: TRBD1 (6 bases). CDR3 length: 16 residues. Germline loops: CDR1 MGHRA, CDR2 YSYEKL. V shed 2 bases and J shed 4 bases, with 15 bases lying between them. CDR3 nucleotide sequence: TGCGCCAGCAGCCAAAGGAGTACAGGGAGTTACAATGAGCAGTTCTTC. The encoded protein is CASSQRSTGSYNEQFF.

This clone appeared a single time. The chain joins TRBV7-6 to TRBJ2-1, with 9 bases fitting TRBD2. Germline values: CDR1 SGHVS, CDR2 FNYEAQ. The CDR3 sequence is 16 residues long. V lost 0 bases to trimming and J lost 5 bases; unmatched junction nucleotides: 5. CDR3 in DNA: TGTGCCAGCAGCTTAGCTGGTAGCGGGGGCCACAATGAGCAGTTCTTC. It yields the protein CASSLAGSGGHNEQFF.

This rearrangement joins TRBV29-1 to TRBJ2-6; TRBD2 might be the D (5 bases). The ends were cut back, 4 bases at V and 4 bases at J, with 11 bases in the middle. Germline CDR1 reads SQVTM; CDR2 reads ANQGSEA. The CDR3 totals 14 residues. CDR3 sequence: CSVVEGGGANVLTF. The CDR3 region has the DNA TGCAGCGTTGTTGAGGGCGGAGGGGCCAACGTCCTGACTTTC.

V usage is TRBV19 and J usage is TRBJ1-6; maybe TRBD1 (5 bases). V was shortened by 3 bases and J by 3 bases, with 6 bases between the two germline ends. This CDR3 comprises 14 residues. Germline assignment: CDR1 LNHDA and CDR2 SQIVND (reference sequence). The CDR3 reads CASSIDSYNSPLHF. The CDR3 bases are TGTGCCAGTAGTATTGACAGCTATAATTCACCCCTCCACTTT.

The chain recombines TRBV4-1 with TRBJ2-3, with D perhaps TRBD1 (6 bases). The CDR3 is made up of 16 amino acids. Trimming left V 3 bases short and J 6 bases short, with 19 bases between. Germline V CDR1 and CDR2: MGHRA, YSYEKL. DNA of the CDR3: TGCGCCAGCAGCCATCAGGATACAGGGTCGAGGGATACGCAGTATTTT. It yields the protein CASSHQDTGSRDTQYF.